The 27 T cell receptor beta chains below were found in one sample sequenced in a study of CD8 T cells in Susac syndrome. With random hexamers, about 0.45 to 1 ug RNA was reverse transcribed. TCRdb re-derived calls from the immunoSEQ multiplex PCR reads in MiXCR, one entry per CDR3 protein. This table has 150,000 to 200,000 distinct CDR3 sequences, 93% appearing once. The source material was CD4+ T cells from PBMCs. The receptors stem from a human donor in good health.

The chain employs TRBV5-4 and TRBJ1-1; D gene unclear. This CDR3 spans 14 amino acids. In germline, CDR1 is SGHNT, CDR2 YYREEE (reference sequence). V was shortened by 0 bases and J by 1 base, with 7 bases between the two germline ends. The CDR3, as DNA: TGTGCCAGCAGCTTGGATTCGCGGAACACTGAAGCTTTCTTT. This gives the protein CASSLDSRNTEAFF.

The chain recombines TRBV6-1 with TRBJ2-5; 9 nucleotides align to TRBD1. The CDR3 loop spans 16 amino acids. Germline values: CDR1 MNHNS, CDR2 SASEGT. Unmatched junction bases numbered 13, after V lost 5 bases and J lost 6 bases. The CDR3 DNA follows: TGTGCCAGCAGTCCTCGGGACAGGGCGGGTAGGAAGACCCAGTACTTC. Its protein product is CASSPRDRAGRKTQYF.

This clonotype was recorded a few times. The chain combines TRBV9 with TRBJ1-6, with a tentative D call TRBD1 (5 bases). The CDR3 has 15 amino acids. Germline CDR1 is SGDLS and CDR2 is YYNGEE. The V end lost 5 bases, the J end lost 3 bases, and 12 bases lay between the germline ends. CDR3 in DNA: TGTGCCAGCAGTCAGGGAGGAAGCTATAATTCACCCCTCCACTTT. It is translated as CASSQGGSYNSPLHF.

In nucleotides, the CDR3 is TGCAGTGCTACGCAGGGGGCTGAGTCACCCCTCCACTTT. Its translation is CSATQGAESPLHF. This chain links TRBV20-1 with TRBJ1-6; 8 nucleotides line up with TRBD1. The germline V gene encodes CDR1 DFQATT and CDR2 SNEGSKA (reference sequence). CDR3 length: 13 residues. After removal of 4 bases from V and 10 bases from J, the junction contained 6 bases not matched to a gene.

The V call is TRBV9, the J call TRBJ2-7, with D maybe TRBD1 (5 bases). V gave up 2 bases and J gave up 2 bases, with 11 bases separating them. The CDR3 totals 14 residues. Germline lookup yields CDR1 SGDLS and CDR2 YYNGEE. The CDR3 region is CASSVTTDTYEQYF. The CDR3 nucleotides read TGTGCCAGCAGCGTTACGACAGACACCTACGAGCAGTACTTC.

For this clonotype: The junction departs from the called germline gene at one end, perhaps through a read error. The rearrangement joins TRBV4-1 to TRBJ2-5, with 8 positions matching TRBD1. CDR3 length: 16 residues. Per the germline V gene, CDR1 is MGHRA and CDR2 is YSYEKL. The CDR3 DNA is TGCGCCAGCGGCCACCGATCTGGGACAGGCCAAGAGACCCAGTACTTC. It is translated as CASGHRSGTGQETQYF.

In DNA, the CDR3 is TGTGCCAGCAGCCAAGGACAGGGGGAGTACAATGAGCAGTTCTTC. Translated: CASSQGQGEYNEQFF. This rearrangement joins TRBV5-4 to TRBJ2-1; TRBD1 matches at 10 bases. The CDR3 covers 15 residues. Trimming removed 4 bases from V and 4 bases from J; junction bases left unmatched: 5. CDR1 SGHNT and CDR2 YYREEE come from the germline V gene (reference sequence).

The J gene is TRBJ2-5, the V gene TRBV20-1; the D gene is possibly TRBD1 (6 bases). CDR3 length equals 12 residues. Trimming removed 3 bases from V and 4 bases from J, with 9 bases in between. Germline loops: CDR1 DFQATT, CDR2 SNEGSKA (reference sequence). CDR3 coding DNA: TGCAGTGCTAGCGCAGGGGTAGAGACCCAGTACTTC. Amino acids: CSASAGVETQYF.

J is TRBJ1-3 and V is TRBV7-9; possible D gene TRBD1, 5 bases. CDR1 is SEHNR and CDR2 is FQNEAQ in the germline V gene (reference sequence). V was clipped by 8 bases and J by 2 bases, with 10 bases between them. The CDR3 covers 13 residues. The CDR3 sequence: CASLGGTGNTIYF. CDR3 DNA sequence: TGTGCCAGCCTGGGGGGGACTGGAAACACCATATATTTT.

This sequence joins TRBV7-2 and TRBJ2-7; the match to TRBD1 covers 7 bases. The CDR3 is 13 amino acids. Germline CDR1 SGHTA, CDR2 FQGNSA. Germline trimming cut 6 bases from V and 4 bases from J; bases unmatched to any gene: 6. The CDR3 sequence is CASSTGARYEQYF. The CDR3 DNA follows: TGTGCCAGCAGTACAGGGGCGAGATACGAGCAGTACTTC.

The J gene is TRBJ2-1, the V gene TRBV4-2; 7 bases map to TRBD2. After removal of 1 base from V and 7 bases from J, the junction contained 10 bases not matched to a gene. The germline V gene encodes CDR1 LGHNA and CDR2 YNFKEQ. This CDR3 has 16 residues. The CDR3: CASSQAGGGVSNEQFF. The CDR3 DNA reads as TGTGCCAGCAGCCAAGCTGGTGGGGGGGTTAGTAATGAGCAGTTCTTC.

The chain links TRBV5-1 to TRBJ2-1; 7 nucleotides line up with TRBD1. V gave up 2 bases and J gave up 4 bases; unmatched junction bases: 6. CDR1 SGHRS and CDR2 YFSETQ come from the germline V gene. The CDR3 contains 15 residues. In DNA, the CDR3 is TGCGCCAGCAGCTTACAGGGGACGGCGTACAATGAGCAGTTCTTC. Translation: CASSLQGTAYNEQFF.

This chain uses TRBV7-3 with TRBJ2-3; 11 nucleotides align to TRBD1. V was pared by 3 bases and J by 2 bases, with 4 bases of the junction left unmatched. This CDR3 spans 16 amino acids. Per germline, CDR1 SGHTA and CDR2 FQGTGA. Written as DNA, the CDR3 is TGTGCCAGCAGCTTGTCGGACAGGGGGCTCACAGATACGCAGTATTTT. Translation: CASSLSDRGLTDTQYF.

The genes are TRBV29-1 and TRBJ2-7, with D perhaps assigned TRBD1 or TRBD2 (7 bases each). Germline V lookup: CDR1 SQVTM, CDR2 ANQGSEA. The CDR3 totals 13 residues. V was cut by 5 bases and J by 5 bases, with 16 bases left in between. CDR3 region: CSVRQGGVDEQYF. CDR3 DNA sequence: TGCAGCGTTCGGCAGGGGGGGGTGGACGAGCAGTACTTC.

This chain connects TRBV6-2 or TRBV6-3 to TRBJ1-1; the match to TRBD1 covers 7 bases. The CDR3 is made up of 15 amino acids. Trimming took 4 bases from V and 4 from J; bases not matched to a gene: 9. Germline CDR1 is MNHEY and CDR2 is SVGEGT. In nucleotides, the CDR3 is TGTGCCAGCAGTTCTCGACAGGGCGGGGGCACTGAAGCTTTCTTT. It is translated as CASSSRQGGGTEAFF.

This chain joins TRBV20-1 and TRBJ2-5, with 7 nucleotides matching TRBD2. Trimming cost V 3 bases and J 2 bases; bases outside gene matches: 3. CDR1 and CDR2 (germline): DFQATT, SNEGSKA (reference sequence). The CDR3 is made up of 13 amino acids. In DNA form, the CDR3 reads TGCAGTGCTAGGCGAGCGGGACAAGAGACCCAGTACTTC. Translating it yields CSARRAGQETQYF.

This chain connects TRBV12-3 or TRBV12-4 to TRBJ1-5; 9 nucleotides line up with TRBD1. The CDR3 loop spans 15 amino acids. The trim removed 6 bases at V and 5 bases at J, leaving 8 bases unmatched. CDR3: CASRIGQGYDQPQHF. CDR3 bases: TGTGCCAGCAGGATAGGACAGGGGTACGATCAGCCCCAGCATTTT.

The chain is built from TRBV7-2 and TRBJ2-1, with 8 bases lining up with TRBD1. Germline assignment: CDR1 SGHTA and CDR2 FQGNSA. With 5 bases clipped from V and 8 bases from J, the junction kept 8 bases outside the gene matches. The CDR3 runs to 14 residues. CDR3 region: CASSRQGIGDEQFF. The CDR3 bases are TGTGCCAGCAGCCGACAGGGGATAGGAGATGAGCAGTTCTTC. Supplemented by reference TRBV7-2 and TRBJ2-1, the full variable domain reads GAGVSQSPSNKVTEKGKDVELRCDPISGHTALYWYRQSLGQGLEFLIYFQGNSAPDKSGLPSDRFSAERTGGSVSTLTIQRTQQEDSAVYLCASSRQGIGDEQFFGPGTRLTVL.

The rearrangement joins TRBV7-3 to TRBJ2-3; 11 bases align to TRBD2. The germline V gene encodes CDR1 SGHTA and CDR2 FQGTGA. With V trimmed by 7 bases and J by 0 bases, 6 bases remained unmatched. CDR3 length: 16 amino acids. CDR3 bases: TGTGCCAGCAAAGGACTAGCGGGCACTAGCACAGATACGCAGTATTTT. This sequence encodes CASKGLAGTSTDTQYF.

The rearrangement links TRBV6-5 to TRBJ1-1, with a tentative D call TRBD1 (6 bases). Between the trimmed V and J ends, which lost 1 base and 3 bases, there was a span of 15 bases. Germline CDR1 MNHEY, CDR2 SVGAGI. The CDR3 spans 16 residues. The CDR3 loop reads CASSYFGGRGDTEAFF. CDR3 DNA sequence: TGTGCCAGCAGTTACTTCGGGGGGCGCGGTGACACTGAAGCTTTCTTT.

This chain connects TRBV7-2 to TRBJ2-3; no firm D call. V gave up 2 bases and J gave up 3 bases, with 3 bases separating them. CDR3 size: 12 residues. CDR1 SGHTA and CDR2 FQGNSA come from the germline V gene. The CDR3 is CASSLFTDTQYF. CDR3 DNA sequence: TGTGCCAGCAGCTTATTTACAGATACGCAGTATTTT.

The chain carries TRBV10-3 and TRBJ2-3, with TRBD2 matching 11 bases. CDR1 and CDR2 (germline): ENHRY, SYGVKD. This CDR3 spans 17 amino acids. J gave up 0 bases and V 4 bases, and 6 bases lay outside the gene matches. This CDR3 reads CAISALAGGSSTDTQYF. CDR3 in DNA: TGTGCCATCAGTGCTCTAGCGGGGGGTTCTAGCACAGATACGCAGTATTTT.

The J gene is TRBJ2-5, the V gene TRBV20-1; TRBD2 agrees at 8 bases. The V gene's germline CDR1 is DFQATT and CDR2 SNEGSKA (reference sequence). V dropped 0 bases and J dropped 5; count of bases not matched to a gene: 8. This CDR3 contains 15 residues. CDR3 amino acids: CSARDVGGDWETQYF. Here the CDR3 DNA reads TGCAGTGCTAGAGATGTCGGGGGGGATTGGGAGACCCAGTACTTC.

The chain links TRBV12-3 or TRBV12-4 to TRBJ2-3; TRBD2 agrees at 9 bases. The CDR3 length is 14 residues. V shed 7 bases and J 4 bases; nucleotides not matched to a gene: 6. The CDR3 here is CASTPGLASDTQYF. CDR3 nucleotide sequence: TGTGCCAGCACCCCGGGACTAGCCTCAGATACGCAGTATTTT.

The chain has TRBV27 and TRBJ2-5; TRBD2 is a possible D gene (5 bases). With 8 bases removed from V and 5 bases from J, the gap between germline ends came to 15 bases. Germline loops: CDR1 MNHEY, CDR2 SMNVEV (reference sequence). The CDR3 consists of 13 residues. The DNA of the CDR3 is TGTGCCAGCCCTCGGCTTGGGGAGGAGACCCAGTACTTC. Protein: CASPRLGEETQYF.

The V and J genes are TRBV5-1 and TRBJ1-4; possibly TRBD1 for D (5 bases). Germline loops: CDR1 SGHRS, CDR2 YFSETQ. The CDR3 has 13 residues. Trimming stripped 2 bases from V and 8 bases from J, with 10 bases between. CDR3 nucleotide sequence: TGCGCCAGCAGCTTACAGACAGAGGAAAAACTGTTTTTT. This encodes CASSLQTEEKLFF. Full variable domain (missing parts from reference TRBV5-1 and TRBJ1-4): KAGVTQTPRYLIKTRGQQVTLSCSPISGHRSVSWYQQTPGQGLQFLFEYFSETQRNKGNFPGRFSGRQFSNSRSEMNVSTLELGDSALYLCASSLQTEEKLFFGSGTQLSVL.

CDR3 nucleotides: TGCAGCGTTATAGACATCCTGGGCACTGAAGCTTTCTTT. Its translation is CSVIDILGTEAFF. V and J are TRBV29-1 and TRBJ1-1; D is ambiguous. V was cut by 5 bases and J by 4 bases, with 14 bases left in between. Per germline, CDR1 SQVTM and CDR2 ANQGSEA. The CDR3 runs to 13 residues.